This T cell receptor beta chain was identified during a study of patients with pleural tuberculosis. TCRdb called the reads again in MiXCR, with one record for every CDR3 protein. Here the sample spans around 54,000 distinct CDR3 sequences, about 7.3% being singletons. In this sample, this clonotype turned up many times. The CDR3 contains 14 residues. Trimming took 2 bases from V and 3 from J, leaving 8 bases between them. The receptor's source is a human donor with pleural tuberculosis. The chain couples TRBV12-3 or TRBV12-4 to TRBJ1-5; tentative D call: TRBD1 (6 bases). In DNA form, the CDR3 reads TGTGCCAGCAGTTTATCGGGGGCCAATCAGCCCCAGCATTTT. Translated: CASSLSGANQPQHF.